The entry below gives a single TCR beta chain sequence along with its context. Per the study methods: How many nucleated cells were present was estimated from reference gene primer amplification. Assay used: immunoSEQ multiplex PCR; TCRdb lists only in-frame clones, some missing. The DNA gave D and trimming, while V, J and clone size come from that table. The table lists 45,000 to 60,000 clones, about 90% of them singletons. The entry originates in a study of blood T cell repertoires in COVID-19. Whole-study context: Sample material is recorded as cDNA or gDNA derived from T cells, B-cell-depleted T cells, or PBMCs.

Trimming stripped 5 bases from V and 4 bases from J, with 9 bases between. The CDR3 totals 12 residues. Germline CDR1 SGHRS, CDR2 YFSETQ. Sequencing was performed on peripheral blood. The chain is built from TRBV5-1 and TRBJ2-5; D might be TRBD2 (5 bases). The receptor was derived from a man aged 65 to 79 with active COVID-19. The CDR3 spells CASRAEGETQYF. The DNA of the CDR3 is TGCGCCAGCAGGGCAGAGGGAGAGACCCAGTACTTC.